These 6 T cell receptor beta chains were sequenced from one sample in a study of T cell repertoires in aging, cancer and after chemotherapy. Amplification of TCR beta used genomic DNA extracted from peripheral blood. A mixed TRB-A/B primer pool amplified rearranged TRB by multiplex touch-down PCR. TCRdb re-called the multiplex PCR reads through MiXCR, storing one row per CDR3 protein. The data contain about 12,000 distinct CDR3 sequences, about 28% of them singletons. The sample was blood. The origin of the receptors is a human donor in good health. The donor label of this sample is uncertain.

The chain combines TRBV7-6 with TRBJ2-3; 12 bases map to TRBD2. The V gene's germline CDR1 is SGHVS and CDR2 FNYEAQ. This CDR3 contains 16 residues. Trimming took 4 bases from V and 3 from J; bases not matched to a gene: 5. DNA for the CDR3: TGTGCCAGCAGCTCCCGGACTAGCGGGGATACAGATACGCAGTATTTT. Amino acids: CASSSRTSGDTDTQYF. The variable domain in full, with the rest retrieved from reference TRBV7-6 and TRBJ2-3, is GAGVSQSPRYKVTKRGQDVALRCDPISGHVSLYWYRQALGQGPEFLTYFNYEAQQDKSGLPNDRFSAERPEGSISTLTIQRTEQRDSAMYRCASSSRTSGDTDTQYFGPGTRLTVL.

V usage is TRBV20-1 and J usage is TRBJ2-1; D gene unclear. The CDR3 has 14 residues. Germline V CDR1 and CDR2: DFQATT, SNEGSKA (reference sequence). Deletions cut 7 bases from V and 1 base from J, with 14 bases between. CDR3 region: CSVEEGRSYNEQFF. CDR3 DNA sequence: TGCAGTGTCGAGGAAGGGCGGTCCTACAATGAGCAGTTCTTC.

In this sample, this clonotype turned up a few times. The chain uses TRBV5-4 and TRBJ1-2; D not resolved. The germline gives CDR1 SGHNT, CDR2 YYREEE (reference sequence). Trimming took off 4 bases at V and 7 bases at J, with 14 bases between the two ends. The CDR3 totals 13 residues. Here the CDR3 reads CASSTDPERGYTF. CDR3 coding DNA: TGTGCCAGCAGCACGGACCCCGAACGTGGCTACACCTTC.

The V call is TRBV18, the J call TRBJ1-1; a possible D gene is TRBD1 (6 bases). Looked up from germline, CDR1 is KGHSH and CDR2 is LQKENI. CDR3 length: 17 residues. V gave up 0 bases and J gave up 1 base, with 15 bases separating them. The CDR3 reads CASSPPNRVRGNTEAFF. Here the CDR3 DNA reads TGTGCCAGCTCACCACCCAACAGGGTAAGGGGGAACACTGAAGCTTTCTTT.

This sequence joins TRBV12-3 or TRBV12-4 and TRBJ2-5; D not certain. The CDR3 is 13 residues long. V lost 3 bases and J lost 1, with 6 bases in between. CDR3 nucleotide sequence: TGTGCCAGCAGTTTTACTGGCCAAGAGACCCAGTACTTC. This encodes CASSFTGQETQYF.

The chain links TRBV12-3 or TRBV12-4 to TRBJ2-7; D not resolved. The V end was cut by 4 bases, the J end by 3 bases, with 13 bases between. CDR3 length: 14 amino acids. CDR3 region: CASSWDGESYEQYF. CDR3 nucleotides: TGTGCCAGCAGTTGGGATGGGGAAAGCTACGAGCAGTACTTC.